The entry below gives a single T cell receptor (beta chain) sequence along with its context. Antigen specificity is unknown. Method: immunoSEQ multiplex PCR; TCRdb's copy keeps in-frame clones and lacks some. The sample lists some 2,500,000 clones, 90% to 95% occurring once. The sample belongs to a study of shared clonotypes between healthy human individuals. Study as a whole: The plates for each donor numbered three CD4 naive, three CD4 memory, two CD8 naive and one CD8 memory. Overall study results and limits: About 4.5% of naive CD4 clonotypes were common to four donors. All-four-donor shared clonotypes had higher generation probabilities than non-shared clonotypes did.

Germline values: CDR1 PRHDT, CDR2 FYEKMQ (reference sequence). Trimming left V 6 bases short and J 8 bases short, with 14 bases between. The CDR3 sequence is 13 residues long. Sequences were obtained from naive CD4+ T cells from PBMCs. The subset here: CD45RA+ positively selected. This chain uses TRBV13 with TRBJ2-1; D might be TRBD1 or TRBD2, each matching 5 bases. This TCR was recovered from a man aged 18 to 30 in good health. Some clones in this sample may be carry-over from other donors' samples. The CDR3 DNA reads TGTGCCAGCAGGGGGGTGAGTGGGGATGAGCAGTTCTTC. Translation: CASRGVSGDEQFF. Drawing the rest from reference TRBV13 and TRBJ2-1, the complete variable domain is AAGVIQSPRHLIKEKRETATLKCYPIPRHDTVYWYQQGPGQDPQFLISFYEKMQSDKGSIPDRFSAQQFSDYHSELNMSSLELGDSALYFCASRGVSGDEQFFGPGTRLTVL.